This paragraph covers one T cell receptor beta chain sequence. The sample is drawn from a study of shared clonotypes between healthy human individuals. Everyone who donated was a Caucasian adult who lived in Nashville, Tennessee. Germline V gene sequence: CDR1 SGHVS, CDR2 FNYEAQ. With 4 bases removed from V and 4 bases from J, the gap between germline ends came to 13 bases. The CDR3 totals 15 residues. Several immunoSEQ plates held equal portions of the genomic DNA taken from each subset. Produced via immunoSEQ multiplex PCR; TCRdb's table is partial and in-frame only. The data show about 690,000 clones, 80% to 95% seen once.

This chain joins TRBV7-6 and TRBJ2-2; a possible D gene is TRBD1 (5 bases). This sequence was found in a man between 18 and 35 years old in good health. Some clones in this sample may be carry-over from other donors' samples. The sample consisted of memory CD8+ T cells from PBMCs. The sample's subset: CD45RO+ cells pooled with CCR7-negative TemRA cells. Written as DNA, the CDR3 is TGTGCCAGCAGCTCAAAGCAGGGAAGCACCGGGGAGCTGTTTTTT. It translates to CASSSKQGSTGELFF. The full variable domain, in which reference TRBV7-6 and TRBJ2-2 provide the parts outside the CDR3, is GAGVSQSPRYKVTKRGQDVALRCDPISGHVSLYWYRQALGQGPEFLTYFNYEAQQDKSGLPNDRFSAERPEGSISTLTIQRTEQRDSAMYRCASSSKQGSTGELFFGEGSRLTVL.